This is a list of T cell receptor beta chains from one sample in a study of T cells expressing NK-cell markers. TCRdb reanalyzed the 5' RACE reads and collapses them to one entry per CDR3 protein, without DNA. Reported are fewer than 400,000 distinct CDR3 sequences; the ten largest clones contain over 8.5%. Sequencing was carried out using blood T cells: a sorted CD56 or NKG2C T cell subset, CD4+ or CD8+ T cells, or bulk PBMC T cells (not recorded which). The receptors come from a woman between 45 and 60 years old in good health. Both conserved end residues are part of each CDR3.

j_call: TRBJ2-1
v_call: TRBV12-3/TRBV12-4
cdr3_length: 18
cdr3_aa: CASSSAGLAGGNYNEQFF

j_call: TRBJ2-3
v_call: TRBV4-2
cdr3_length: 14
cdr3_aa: CASSQVRGGDTQYF

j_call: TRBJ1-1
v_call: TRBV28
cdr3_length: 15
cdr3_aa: CASSLRGQGVTEAFF

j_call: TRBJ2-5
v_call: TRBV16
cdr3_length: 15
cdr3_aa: CASSRSTSGQETQYF

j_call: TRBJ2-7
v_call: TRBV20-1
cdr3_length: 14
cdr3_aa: CSARLLAGVAEQYF

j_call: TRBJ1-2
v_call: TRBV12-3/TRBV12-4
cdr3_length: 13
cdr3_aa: CASTPGWRGGYTF

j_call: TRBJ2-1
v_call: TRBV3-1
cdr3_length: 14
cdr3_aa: CASEAGPQNNEQFF

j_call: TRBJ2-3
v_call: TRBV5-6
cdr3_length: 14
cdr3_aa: CASSLVGPGNTQYF

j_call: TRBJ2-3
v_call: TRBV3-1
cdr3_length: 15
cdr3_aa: CASSQDGAFSDTQYF

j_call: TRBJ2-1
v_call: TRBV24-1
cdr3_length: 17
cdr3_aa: CATSDPTTSGRAREQFF

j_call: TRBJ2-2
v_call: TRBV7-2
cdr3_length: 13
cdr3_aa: CASSFSTTGELFF

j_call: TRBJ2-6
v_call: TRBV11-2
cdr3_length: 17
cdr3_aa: CASSLGRGLAGANVLTF

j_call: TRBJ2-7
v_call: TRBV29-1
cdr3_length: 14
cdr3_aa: CSVEPTSGEYEQYF

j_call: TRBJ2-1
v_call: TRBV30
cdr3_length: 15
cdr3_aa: CAWRPPTGFYNEQFF

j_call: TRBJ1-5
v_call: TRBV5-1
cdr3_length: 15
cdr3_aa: CASSRDGAANQPQHF

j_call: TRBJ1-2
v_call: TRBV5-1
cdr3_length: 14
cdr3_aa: CASSLISGSSDYTF

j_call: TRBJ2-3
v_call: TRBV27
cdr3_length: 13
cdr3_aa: CASSGLAADTQYF

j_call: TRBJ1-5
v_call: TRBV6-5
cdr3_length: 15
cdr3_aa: CASSPDPGGYQPQHF

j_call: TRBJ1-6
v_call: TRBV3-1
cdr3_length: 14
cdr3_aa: CASSQVGSNSPLHF